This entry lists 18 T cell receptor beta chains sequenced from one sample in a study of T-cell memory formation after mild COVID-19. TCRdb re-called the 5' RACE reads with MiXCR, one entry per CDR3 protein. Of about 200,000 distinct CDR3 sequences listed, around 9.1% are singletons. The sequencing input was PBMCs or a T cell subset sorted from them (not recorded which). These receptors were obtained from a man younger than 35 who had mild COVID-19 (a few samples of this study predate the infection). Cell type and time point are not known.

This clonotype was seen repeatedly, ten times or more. CDR3 amino acids: CSAAGGLAKNIQYF. DNA for the CDR3: TGCAGCGCTGCTGGGGGGCTAGCCAAAAACATTCAGTACTTC. This chain connects TRBV29-1 to TRBJ2-4; D is perhaps TRBD1 or TRBD2 (6 bases each). Between the trimmed V and J ends, which lost 7 bases and 0 bases, there was a span of 13 bases. Germline V gene sequence: CDR1 SQVTM, CDR2 ANQGSEA. This CDR3 is 14 amino acids long.

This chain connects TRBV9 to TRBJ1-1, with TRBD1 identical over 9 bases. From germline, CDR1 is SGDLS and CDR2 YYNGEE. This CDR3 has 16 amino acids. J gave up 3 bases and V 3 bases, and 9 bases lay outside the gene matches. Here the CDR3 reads CASSAGQGIADTEAFF. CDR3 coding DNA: TGTGCCAGCAGCGCAGGACAGGGGATTGCCGACACTGAAGCTTTCTTT.

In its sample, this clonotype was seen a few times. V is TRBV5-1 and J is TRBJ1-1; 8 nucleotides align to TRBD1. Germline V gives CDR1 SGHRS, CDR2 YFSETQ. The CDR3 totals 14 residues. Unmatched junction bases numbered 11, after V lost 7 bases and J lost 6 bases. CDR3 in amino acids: CASGRTGINPEAFF. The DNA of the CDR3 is TGCGCCAGCGGACGGACAGGGATTAATCCTGAAGCTTTCTTT.

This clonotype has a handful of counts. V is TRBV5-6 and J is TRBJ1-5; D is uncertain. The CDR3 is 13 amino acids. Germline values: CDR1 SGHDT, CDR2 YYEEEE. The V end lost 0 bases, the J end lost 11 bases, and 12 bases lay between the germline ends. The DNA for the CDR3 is TGTGCCAGCAGCTTGGGGCGCCCCGGGACCCAGCATTTT. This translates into CASSLGRPGTQHF.

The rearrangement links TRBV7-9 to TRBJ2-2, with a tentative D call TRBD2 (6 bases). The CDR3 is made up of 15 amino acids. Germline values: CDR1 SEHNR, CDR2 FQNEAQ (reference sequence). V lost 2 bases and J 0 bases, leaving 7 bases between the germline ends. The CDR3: CASSLRGTNTGELFF. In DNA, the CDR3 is TGTGCCAGCAGCTTACGGGGGACGAACACCGGGGAGCTGTTTTTT.

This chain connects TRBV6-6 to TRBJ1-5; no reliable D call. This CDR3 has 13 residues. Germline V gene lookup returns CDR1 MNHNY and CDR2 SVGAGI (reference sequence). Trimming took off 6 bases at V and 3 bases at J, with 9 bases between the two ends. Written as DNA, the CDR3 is TGTGCCAGCAGAGAACCGTCCAATCAGCCCCAGCATTTT. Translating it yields CASREPSNQPQHF.

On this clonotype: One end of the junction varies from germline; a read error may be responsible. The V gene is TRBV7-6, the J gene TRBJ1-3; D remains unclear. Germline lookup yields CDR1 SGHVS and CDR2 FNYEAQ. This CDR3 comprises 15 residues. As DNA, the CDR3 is TGTGCCATCAGCTTAGGTCTAAGCTCTGGAAACACCATATATTTT. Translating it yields CAISLGLSSGNTIYF.

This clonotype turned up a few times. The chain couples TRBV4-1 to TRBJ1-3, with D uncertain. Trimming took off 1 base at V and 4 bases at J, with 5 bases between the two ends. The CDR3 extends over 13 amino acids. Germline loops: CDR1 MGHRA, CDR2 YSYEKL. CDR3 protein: CASSQGEGNTIYF. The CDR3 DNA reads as TGCGCCAGCAGCCAAGGAGAAGGAAACACCATATATTTT.

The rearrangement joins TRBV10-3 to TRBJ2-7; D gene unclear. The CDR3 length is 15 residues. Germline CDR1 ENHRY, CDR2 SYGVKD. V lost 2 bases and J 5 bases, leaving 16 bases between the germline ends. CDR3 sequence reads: CAISEGPVFSDEQYV. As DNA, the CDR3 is TGTGCCATCAGTGAGGGCCCTGTCTTTTCGGACGAGCAGTACGTC.

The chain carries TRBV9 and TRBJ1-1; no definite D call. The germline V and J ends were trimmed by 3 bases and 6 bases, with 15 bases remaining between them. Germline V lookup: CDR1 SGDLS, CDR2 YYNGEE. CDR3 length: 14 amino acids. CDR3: CASSGGSGRAEAFF. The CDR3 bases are TGTGCCAGCAGCGGAGGATCGGGGAGGGCTGAAGCTTTCTTT.

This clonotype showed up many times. CDR3 sequence reads: CASSQERSDGRTKTF. In nucleotides, the CDR3 is TGTGCCAGCAGCCAAGAAAGGTCGGATGGGCGGACAAAGACCTTC. The chain carries TRBV3-1 and TRBJ1-2; possibly TRBD1 for D (5 bases). Germline CDR1 and CDR2: LGHDT and YNNKEL (reference sequence). This CDR3 has 15 amino acids. With 0 bases removed from V and 14 bases from J, the gap between germline ends came to 22 bases.

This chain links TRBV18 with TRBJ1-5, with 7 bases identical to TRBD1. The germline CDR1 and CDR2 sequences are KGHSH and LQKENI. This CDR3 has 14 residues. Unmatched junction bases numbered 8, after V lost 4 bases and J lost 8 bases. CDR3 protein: CASSLRQGMEPQHF. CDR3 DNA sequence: TGTGCCAGCTCACTGAGACAGGGTATGGAGCCCCAGCATTTT.

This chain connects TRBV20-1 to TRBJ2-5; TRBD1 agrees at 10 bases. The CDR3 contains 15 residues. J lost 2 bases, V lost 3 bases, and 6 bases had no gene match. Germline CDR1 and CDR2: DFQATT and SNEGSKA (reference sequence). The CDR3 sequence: CSASGDRGFQETQYF. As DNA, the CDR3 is TGCAGTGCTAGTGGGGACAGGGGATTTCAAGAGACCCAGTACTTC.

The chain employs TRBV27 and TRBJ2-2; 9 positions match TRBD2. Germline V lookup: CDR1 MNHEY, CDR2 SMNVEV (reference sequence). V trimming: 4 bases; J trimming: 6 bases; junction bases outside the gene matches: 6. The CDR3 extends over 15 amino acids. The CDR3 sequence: CASSSSGTSPGELFF. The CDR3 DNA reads TGTGCCAGCAGTTCCTCCGGGACTAGCCCCGGGGAGCTGTTTTTT.

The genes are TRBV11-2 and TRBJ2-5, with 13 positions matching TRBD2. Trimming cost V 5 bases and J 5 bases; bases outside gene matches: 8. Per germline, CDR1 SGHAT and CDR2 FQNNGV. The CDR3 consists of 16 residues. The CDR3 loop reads CASSRTSGGIQETQYF. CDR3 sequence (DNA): TGTGCCAGCAGCCGGACTAGCGGGGGAATACAGGAGACCCAGTACTTC.

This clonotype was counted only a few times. CDR3 in DNA: TGTGCCAGCAGTGAAGGGACTAGCGGGGGGTACACGCAGTATTTT. Translating gives CASSEGTSGGYTQYF. The chain employs TRBV2 and TRBJ2-3; 14 positions match TRBD2. The CDR3 is 15 residues long. Germline values: CDR1 SNHLY, CDR2 FYNNEI. V gave up 1 base and J gave up 9 bases; unmatched junction bases: 3.

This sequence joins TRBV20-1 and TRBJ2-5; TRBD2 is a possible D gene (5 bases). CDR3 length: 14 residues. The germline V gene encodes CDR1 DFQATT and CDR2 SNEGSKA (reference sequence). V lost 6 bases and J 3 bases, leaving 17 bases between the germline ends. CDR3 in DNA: TGCAGTGCCCCTTGGGAGCGAATGGAAGAGACCCAGTACTTC. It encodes CSAPWERMEETQYF.

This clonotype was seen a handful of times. Written as DNA, the CDR3 is TGTGCCAGCAGTTTCCTCCGTGGCGGGGGGTTATACAATGAGCAGTTCTTC. It encodes CASSFLRGGGLYNEQFF. V usage is TRBV12-3 or TRBV12-4 and J usage is TRBJ2-1; 8 nucleotides line up with TRBD2. Trimming at V came to 3 bases and at J to 4 bases, leaving 11 bases not matched to a gene. The CDR3 is 17 amino acids.